This TCR beta chain stems from a study of shared clonotypes between healthy human individuals. Study-level information: Three plates were used per donor for CD4 naive, three for CD4 memory, two for CD8 naive and one for CD8 memory. Whole-study findings and limits: Researchers found naive subsets generally carried larger estimated richness than memory subsets. Approximately 5.4% of naive CD4 clonotypes were common to a few donors.

Trimming took 6 bases from V and 5 from J, leaving 20 bases between them. There are 15 residues in the CDR3. Germline V CDR1 and CDR2: SNHLY, FYNNEI. As for this clone: The antigen is undetermined.

For each subset, genomic DNA was distributed in equal portions over several immunoSEQ plates. Method: immunoSEQ multiplex PCR; TCRdb's copy keeps in-frame clones and lacks some. Found here are about 2.3 million clones, around 90% of them singletons; the top ten hold approximately 0.4%. The origin of this receptor is a man aged 18 to 30 in good health. Some clones in this sample may be carry-over from other donors' samples. This chain joins TRBV2 and TRBJ2-7, with a weak D call TRBD2 (5 bases). Material: naive CD4+ T cells from PBMCs. The subset here: CD45RA+ positively selected. The CDR3: CASSPHHERDHEQYF. In nucleotides, the CDR3 is TGTGCCAGCAGCCCCCATCACGAGAGGGATCACGAGCAGTACTTC.